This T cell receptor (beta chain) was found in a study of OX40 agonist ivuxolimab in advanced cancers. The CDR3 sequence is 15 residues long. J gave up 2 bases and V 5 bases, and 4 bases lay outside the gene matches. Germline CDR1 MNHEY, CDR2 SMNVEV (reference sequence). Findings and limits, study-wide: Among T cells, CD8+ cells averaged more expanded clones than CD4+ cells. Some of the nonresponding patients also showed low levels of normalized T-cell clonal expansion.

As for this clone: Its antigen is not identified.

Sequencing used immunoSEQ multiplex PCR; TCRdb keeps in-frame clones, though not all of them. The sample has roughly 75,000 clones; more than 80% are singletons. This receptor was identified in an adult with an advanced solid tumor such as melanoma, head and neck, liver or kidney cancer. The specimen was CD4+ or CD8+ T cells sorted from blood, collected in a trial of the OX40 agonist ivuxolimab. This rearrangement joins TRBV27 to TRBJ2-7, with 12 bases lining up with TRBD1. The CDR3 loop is CASSMGQGAPYEQYF. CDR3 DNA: TGTGCCAGCAGTATGGGACAGGGGGCTCCCTACGAGCAGTACTTC.